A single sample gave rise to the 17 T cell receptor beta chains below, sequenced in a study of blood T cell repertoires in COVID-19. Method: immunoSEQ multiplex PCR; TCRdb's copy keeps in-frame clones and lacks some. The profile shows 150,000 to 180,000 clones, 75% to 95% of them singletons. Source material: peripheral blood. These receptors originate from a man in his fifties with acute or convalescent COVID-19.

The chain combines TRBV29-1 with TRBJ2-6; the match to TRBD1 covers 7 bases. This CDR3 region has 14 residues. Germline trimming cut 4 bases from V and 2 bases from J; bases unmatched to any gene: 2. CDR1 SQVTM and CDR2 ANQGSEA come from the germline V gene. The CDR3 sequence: CSVVTGAGANVLTF. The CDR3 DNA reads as TGCAGCGTTGTAACAGGGGCTGGGGCCAACGTCCTGACTTTC. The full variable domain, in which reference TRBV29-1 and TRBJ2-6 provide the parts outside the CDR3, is SAVISQKPSRDICQRGTSLTIQCQVDSQVTMMFWYRQQPGQSLTLIATANQGSEATYESGFVIDKFPISRPNLTFSTLTVSNMSPEDSSIYLCSVVTGAGANVLTFGAGSRLTVL.

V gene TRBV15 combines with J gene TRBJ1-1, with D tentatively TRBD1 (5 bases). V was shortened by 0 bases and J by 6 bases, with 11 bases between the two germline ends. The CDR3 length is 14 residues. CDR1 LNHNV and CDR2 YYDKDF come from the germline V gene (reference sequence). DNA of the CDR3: TGTGCCACCAGCAGAGATTGGGGGAGGCCTGAAGCTTTCTTT. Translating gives CATSRDWGRPEAFF.

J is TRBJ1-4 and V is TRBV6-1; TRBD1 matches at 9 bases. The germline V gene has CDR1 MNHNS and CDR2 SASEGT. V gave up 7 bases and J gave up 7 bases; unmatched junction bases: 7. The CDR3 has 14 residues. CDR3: CASMDRGRGEKLFF. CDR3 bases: TGTGCCAGCATGGACAGGGGCCGGGGTGAAAAACTGTTTTTT.

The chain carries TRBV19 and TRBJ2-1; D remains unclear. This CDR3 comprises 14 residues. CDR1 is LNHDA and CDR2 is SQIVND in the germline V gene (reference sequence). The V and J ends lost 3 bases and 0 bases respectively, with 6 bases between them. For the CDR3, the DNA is TGTGCCAGTAGTATTACTGACTCCTACAATGAGCAGTTCTTC. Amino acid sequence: CASSITDSYNEQFF.

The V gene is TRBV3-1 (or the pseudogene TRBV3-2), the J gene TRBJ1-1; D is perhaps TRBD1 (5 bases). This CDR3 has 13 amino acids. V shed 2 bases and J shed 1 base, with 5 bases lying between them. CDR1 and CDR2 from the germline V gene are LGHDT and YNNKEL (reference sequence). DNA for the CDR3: TGTGCCAGCAGCCAACAGGGGAACACTGAAGCTTTCTTT. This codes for CASSQQGNTEAFF.

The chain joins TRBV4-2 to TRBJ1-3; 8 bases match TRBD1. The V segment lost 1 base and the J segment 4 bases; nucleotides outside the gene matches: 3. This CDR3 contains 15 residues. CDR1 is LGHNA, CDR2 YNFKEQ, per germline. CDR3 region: CASSQGTGRGNTIYF. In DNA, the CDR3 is TGTGCCAGCAGCCAAGGGACAGGGAGGGGAAACACCATATATTTT.

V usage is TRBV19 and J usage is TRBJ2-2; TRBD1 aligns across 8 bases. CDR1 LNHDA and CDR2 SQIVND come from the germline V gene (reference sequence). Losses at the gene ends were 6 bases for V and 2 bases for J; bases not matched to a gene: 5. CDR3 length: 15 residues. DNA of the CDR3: TGTGCCAGTAGCCAGGGGGCCTCTAACACCGGGGAGCTGTTTTTT. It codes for CASSQGASNTGELFF. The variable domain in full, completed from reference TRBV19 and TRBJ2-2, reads DGGITQSPKYLFRKEGQNVTLSCEQNLNHDAMYWYRQDPGQGLRLIYYSQIVNDFQKGDIAEGYSVSREKKESFPLTVTSAQKNPTAFYLCASSQGASNTGELFFGEGSRLTVL.

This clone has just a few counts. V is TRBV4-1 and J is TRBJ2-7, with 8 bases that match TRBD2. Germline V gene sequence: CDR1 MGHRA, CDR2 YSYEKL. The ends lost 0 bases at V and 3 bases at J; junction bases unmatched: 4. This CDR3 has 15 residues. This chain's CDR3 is CASSQDLSGVYEQYF. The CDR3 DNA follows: TGCGCCAGCAGCCAAGATCTTAGCGGGGTCTACGAGCAGTACTTC.

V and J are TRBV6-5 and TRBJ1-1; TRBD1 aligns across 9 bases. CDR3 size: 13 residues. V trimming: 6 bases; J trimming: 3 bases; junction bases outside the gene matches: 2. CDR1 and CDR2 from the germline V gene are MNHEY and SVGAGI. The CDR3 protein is CASRTGGDTEAFF. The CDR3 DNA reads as TGTGCCAGCAGGACAGGGGGGGACACTGAAGCTTTCTTT.

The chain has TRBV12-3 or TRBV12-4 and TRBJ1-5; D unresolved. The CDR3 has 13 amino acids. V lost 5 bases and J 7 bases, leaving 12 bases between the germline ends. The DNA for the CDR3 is TGTGCCAGCAGTGTACCTGGAGGGCAGCCCCAGCATTTT. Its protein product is CASSVPGGQPQHF.

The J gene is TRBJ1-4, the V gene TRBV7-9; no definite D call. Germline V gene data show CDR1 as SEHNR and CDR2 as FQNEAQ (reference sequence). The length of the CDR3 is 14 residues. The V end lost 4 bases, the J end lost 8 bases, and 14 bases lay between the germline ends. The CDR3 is CASSSHLKREKLFF. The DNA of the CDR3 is TGTGCCAGCAGCTCACACCTCAAGAGGGAAAAACTGTTTTTT.

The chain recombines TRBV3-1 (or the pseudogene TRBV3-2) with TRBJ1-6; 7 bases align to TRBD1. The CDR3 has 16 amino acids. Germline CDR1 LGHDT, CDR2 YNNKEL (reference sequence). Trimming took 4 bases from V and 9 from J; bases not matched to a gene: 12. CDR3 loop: CASSPSIRQGSSPLHF. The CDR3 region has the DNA TGTGCCAGCAGCCCAAGCATTAGACAGGGAAGTTCACCCCTCCACTTT.

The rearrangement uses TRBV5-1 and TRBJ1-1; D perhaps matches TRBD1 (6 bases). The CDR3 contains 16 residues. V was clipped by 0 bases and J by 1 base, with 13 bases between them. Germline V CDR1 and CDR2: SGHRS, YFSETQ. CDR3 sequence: CASSLGGGAGNTEAFF. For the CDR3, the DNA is TGCGCCAGCAGCTTGGGTGGGGGCGCAGGGAACACTGAAGCTTTCTTT.

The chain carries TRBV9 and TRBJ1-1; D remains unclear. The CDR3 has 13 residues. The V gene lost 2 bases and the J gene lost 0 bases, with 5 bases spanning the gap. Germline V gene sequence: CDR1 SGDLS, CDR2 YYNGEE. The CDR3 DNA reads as TGTGCCAGCAGCGTCGAGATGAACACTGAAGCTTTCTTT. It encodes CASSVEMNTEAFF.

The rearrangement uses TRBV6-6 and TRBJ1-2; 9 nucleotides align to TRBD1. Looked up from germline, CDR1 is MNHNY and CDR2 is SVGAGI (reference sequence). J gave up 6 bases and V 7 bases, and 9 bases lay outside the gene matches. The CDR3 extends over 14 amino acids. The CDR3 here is CASNNWDRADGYTF. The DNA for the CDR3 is TGTGCCAGCAACAACTGGGACAGGGCGGATGGCTACACCTTC.

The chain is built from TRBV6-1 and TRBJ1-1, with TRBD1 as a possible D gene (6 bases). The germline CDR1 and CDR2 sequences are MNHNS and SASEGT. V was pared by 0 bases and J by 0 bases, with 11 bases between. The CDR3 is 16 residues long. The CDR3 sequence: CASSEALGQLNTEAFF. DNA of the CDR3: TGTGCCAGCAGTGAAGCACTTGGACAGCTGAACACTGAAGCTTTCTTT.

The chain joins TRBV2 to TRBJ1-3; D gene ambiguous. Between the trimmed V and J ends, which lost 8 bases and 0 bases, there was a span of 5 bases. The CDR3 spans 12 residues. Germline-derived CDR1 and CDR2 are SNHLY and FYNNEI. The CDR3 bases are TGTGCCAGCTCATTCTCTGGAAACACCATATATTTT. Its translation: CASSFSGNTIYF.